This entry lists 10 T cell receptor beta chains sequenced from one sample in a study of blood T cell repertoires in COVID-19. Only in-frame clones appear in the TCRdb table, and some are missing; sequencing was by immunoSEQ multiplex PCR. The sample has under 200,000 clones, over 80% seen once. Specimen: peripheral blood. These receptors were collected from a woman of 80 years or more with active or convalescent COVID-19.

The chain is built from TRBV4-1 and TRBJ1-1; D gene ambiguous. Germline CDR1 is MGHRA and CDR2 is YSYEKL. V was shortened by 4 bases and J by 2 bases, with 11 bases between the two germline ends. The length of the CDR3 is 14 residues. The CDR3 protein is CASSLLGLNTEAFF. The CDR3 coding sequence is TGCGCCAGCAGCCTTCTAGGCCTCAACACTGAAGCTTTCTTT.

Here the CDR3 reads CASSLEGQGLTGYTF. CDR3 bases: TGTGCCAGCAGCTTAGAGGGACAGGGTTTGACTGGCTACACCTTC. This chain links TRBV7-6 with TRBJ1-2, with TRBD1 identical over 9 bases. Germline loops: CDR1 SGHVS, CDR2 FNYEAQ. The V segment lost 1 base and the J segment 7 bases; nucleotides outside the gene matches: 7. The CDR3 sequence is 15 residues long.

The chain is built from TRBV3-1 (or the pseudogene TRBV3-2) and TRBJ2-1; D might be TRBD1 (6 bases). V shed 1 base and J shed 4 bases, with 11 bases lying between them. The CDR3 runs 15 residues. Germline V gene sequence: CDR1 LGHDT, CDR2 YNNKEL (reference sequence). The CDR3 region has the DNA TGTGCCAGCAGCCAAGGGACAGAGGCGTACAATGAGCAGTTCTTC. Protein: CASSQGTEAYNEQFF.

The V and J genes are TRBV11-2 and TRBJ1-1; 8 positions match TRBD1. The CDR3 is made up of 11 amino acids. V lost 2 bases and J lost 13; bases outside the gene matches: 3. CDR1 and CDR2 (germline): SGHAT, FQNNGV. The CDR3 protein is CASSLQQGVFF. The CDR3 coding sequence is TGTGCCAGCAGCTTACAACAGGGGGTTTTCTTT.

The chain carries TRBV19 and TRBJ1-5, with a weak D call TRBD1 (6 bases). This CDR3 is built from 15 residues. CDR1 and CDR2 (germline): LNHDA, SQIVND (reference sequence). V lost 4 bases, J lost 7 bases, and 17 bases lay in between. CDR3 sequence: CASSTQWGRGQPQHF. CDR3 nucleotides: TGTGCCAGTAGTACCCAGTGGGGGAGGGGGCAGCCCCAGCATTTT.

The rearrangement links TRBV27 to TRBJ2-5, with 9 positions matching TRBD1. The CDR3 is 14 amino acids. Losses at the gene ends were 5 bases for V and 2 bases for J; bases not matched to a gene: 3. Germline CDR1 is MNHEY and CDR2 is SMNVEV (reference sequence). The CDR3 region is CASSTGQGQETQYF. The CDR3, as DNA: TGTGCCAGCAGTACGGGACAGGGACAAGAGACCCAGTACTTC.

This clone was found a few times. The chain carries TRBV29-1 and TRBJ1-1, with D possibly matching TRBD1 (5 bases). The length of the CDR3 is 13 residues. CDR1 is SQVTM and CDR2 is ANQGSEA in the germline V gene. V lost 0 bases and J lost 10, with 15 bases in between. This CDR3 reads CSVEDGAGPRAFF. The CDR3 coding sequence is TGCAGCGTTGAAGATGGGGCAGGCCCCCGAGCTTTCTTT.

About this clone itself: Other nucleotide sequences in the sample specify the same CDR3. The chain has TRBV5-1 and TRBJ1-2; possible D gene TRBD1, 5 bases. CDR3 size: 11 residues. V gave up 0 bases and J gave up 8 bases, with 5 bases separating them. Germline-derived CDR1 and CDR2 are SGHRS and YFSETQ. The CDR3 loop is CASSLGGGYTF. CDR3 coding DNA: TGCGCCAGCAGCTTGGGGGGCGGCTACACCTTC.

This clone showed up just once. This chain uses TRBV7-8 with TRBJ2-2, with 7 bases that match TRBD1. This CDR3 spans 17 amino acids. From germline, CDR1 is SGHVS and CDR2 FQNEAQ. The junction had 12 bases not matched to a gene; V was cut back by 3 bases and J by 5 bases. Here the CDR3 reads CASSFQQGILGTGELFF. In DNA form, the CDR3 reads TGTGCCAGCAGCTTTCAACAGGGGATTTTGGGGACCGGGGAGCTGTTTTTT.

J is TRBJ2-7 and V is TRBV5-4, with 9 bases identical to TRBD2. V was clipped by 4 bases and J by 0 bases; unmatched bases: 5. Germline CDR1 SGHNT, CDR2 YYREEE (reference sequence). The CDR3 length is 15 residues. The DNA for the CDR3 is TGTGCCAGCAGCCTGACTAGCGGAGCCTCCTACGAGCAGTACTTC. This encodes CASSLTSGASYEQYF.